This T cell receptor (beta chain) was profiled in a study of blood T cell repertoires in COVID-19. Overall study: Nucleic acid was either cDNA or gDNA, and it came from T cells, B-cell-depleted T cells, or PBMCs.

CDR1 SGHRS and CDR2 YFSETQ come from the germline V gene. J gave up 2 bases and V 4 bases, and 5 bases lay outside the gene matches. CDR3 length: 15 residues. As handled by the study authors: Counts of nucleated cells, estimated from reference gene primer amplification, were obtained. The data were produced by immunoSEQ multiplex PCR, yet TCRdb's version contains in-frame clones alone and is incomplete. V and J calls and clone size are those listed in that table; D and trimming were worked out from the DNA. The sample includes about 220,000 clones, 85% to 90% of them seen just once. Adults between about 18 and 89 years of age took part from fewer than 30 US areas. The study assigned cohorts using participant-reported clinical history.

The sample taken for sequencing was PBMCs or T cells enriched from blood (not recorded which). J is TRBJ1-3 and V is TRBV5-1, with 8 bases matching TRBD1. This TCR was recovered from a woman aged 50 to 60 with acute COVID-19. This CDR3 reads CASSPDRGAGNTIYF. In DNA, the CDR3 is TGCGCCAGCAGCCCCGACAGGGGCGCTGGAAACACCATATATTTT.